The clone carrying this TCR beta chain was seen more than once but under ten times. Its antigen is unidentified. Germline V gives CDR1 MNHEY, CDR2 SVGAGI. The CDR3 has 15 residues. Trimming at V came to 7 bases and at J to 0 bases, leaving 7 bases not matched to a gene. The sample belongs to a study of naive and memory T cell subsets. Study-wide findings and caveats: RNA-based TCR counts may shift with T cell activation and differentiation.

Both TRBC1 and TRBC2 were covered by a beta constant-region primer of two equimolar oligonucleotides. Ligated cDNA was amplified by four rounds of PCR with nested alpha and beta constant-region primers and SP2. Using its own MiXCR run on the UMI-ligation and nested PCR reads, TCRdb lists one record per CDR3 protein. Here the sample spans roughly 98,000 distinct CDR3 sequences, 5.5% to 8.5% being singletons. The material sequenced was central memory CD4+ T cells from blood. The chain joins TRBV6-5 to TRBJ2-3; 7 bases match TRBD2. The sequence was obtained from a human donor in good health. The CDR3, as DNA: TGTGCCAGCAAAACAAGCGGGGCTAGCACAGATACGCAGTATTTT. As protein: CASKTSGASTDTQYF.